This record looks at one T cell receptor (beta chain) sequence and its context. Its binding antigen is unknown. No much larger clonotype is one base removed from it; base qualities were not supplied. In total, roughly 710 healthy bone marrow donors made up the cohort. Cohort members were all nominally healthy when sampled, although unrecorded immune exposures were likely present. The donor tested CMV seronegative, placing the donor among the approximately 360 seronegative members of the cohort. A peripheral blood sample was collected from each donor, and TCR beta sequencing was performed on peripheral blood mononuclear cells. The Qiagen DNeasy Blood Extraction Kit was used to extract genomic DNA from the blood cell samples. Preparation of the library involved the immunoSEQ multiplex PCR assay. For the multiplex PCR, a mixture combining 60 forward primers for TCR Vbeta segments and 13 reverse primers for TCR Jbeta segments was used. A multiplex PCR assay on genomic DNA amplified the CDR3 region of rearranged TCR beta genes. The amplified TCR beta libraries were sequenced on the Illumina HiSeq System as 87-base-pair reads. The original pipeline was this. A later analysis counted approximately 74 million unique TCR beta chains across the 550 to 800 repertoires, and some 11 million of these chains were shared by at least two donors. Raw reads were error-corrected and collapsed into unique sequences by a nearest-neighbor algorithm in which closely related sequences were merged to remove PCR and sequencing errors. V, D and J gene segments were assigned by aligning CDR3 sequences to IMGT reference sequences. For a sequence to be retained, at least a six-nucleotide match to both a V gene segment and a J gene segment was required. Rearrangements were called productive when the CDR3 lacked stop codons and stayed in frame with V and J; all others were non-productive. CDR3 was defined by IMGT convention, running from the second conserved V-encoded cysteine to the conserved J-encoded phenylalanine. In an earlier analysis of around 570 of the donors, sequences lacking an unambiguous match to a single V gene segment were excluded. An earlier analysis of a few hundred of the donors classified V segments as functional when productive rearrangements were above 56.7% and as segregating when the standard deviation between donors was above 5%. A statistical classification framework was built to diagnose cytomegalovirus status from the catalog of TCR beta chain sequences. V and J gene assignment, in a later analysis, came from comparing TCR nucleotide sequences with IMGT/GENE-DB human TR gene sequences. Using the TCRdist pipeline, a later analysis assigned CDR3 sequences along with most-parsimonious VDJ recombination scenarios. In a later analysis, each TCR beta chain was defined by its CDR3 amino acid sequence together with its V-gene family, and reads without a unique V-gene family were excluded. To address suspected cross-contamination and a sequencing artifact, a later analysis removed approximately 600 highly shared, low-generation-probability nucleotide sequences. In a later analysis, a clonal expansion index for each public chain was calculated from normalized within-repertoire ranks of inferred template counts. A later analysis computed generation probabilities with a VDJ recombination model fitted to out-of-frame rearrangements, and checked the results against IGoR. In a later analysis, hypergeometric tests were used to score TCR-TCR, TCR-HLA and TCR-CMV co-occurrence, with a repertoire-size bias correction applied to TCR pairs. False discovery rates were estimated in a later analysis by permuting HLA or CMV assignments 20 times. In a later analysis, co-occurring TCRs were grouped using DBSCAN, and TCRdist sequence similarity was added for clustering within HLA-allele-positive subsets. Repertoires with fewer than 30,000 or more than 120,000 public chains, plus five repertoires with anomalous nucleotide sharing, were excluded from co-occurrence clustering. TCRdb provides this immuneACCESS table in a form limited to in-frame rearrangements. Some clones are lacking; in checked studies, under half of them reflect an unresolved V gene, and why the rest are absent is not known. D and trimming come from the DNA, and the V and J calls and clone size come from that table. This sample has about 140,000 clones in its table, and 60% to 85% of those were observed once. The ten largest clonotypes hold about 2.8% of the sample.

V loses 4 bases of germline sequence and J loses 0 bases, and the interval between the two ends is 16 bases. The cysteine opens and the phenylalanine closes a CDR3 of 17 amino acids. Kept here is only the CDR3 DNA, which spans 51 bases and is read in frame from base 1. Reading the germline V gene gives CDR1 SGHRS and CDR2 YFSETQ. The entry originates in a study of cytomegalovirus exposure and HLA in healthy donors (dated by TCRdb to the late 2010s). Describing the broader study: According to an earlier analysis of 587 of the donors, about 179 million T cells yielded 90 million to 130 million unique TCR beta sequences and roughly 280 Gb of sequence data. Roughly 310 gigabases of sequencing data and approximately 80 million unique TCR sequences were included in an early release covering 550 to 800 HLA-typed donors. Of the roughly 390 genotyped donors, more than 75% were placed in the genetic ancestry cluster associated with self-reported Caucasian donors. The aim of the study was to test whether cataloging public T cell receptors could identify signatures of past pathogen exposure. The study profiled the T cell repertoires of approximately 700 subjects by immunosequencing and related them to cytomegalovirus serostatus. In addition to the first cohort of roughly 700 subjects, a separate validation cohort of over 90 different subjects was used. The study combined high-throughput TCR immunosequencing, statistical association of individual TCRs with disease status, and machine learning to predict cytomegalovirus infection status. To study patterns of TCR occurrence, a later analysis re-analyzed previously published TCR beta repertoires from 500 to 850 donors and added high-resolution HLA genotyping. Rather than using new phenotypic data, the later analysis identified candidate immune exposures from TCR beta sequences and from how often those sequences occurred across donors. In an earlier analysis of roughly 540 of the donors, high-throughput TCR beta sequencing was used to judge whether each TCR beta V gene segment behaved as functional or pseudogenic. Alongside the repertoire data, information on donor age, sex, ethnicity and CMV serostatus was compiled. A later genetic analysis used genome-wide SNP genotypes for about 65% of the 666 donors, treating that subset as a discovery cohort. Every repertoire in the discovery cohort had been generated on one and the same sequencing platform. Class I and class II HLA loci were covered by the typing at four-digit resolution. Typing coverage differed by locus: A, B, C, DRB1 and DQB1 were typed in roughly 620-630 donors, DQA1 in 522, DPA1 in approximately 610, and DPB1 in just under 480. Roughly five DR-DQ haplotypes were treated as single units for association and clustering because of strong linkage in the cohort. Among under 450 genotyped donors of the cohort, an average of around 240,000 unique TCR beta nucleotide sequences were sequenced per donor, roughly 18% of them non-productive. The paper's findings and limits, for the study overall: In an earlier analysis of about 600 of the donors, most TCR beta V segments appeared in productive rearrangements about 87% or about 30% of the time, broadly matching IMGT annotations. At a false discovery rate of 0.05, a later analysis linked around 17,000 TCR beta sequences to specific HLA alleles. Across donors, most TCR sequences were observed very rarely, whereas some public TCRs were present in many individuals. Some IMGT-functional V segments, including TRBV6-2 and TRBV6-3, could not be distinguished by the 87-base-pair reads and were therefore excluded. In a later analysis, several top co-occurrence clusters were reported to appear linked to parvovirus B19, influenza, CMV and Epstein-Barr virus. The classifier was reported to diagnose cytomegalovirus status with high specificity and sensitivity in both the original cohort and the validation cohort. It was suggested by the authors that the approach could potentially be generalized to other disease states and immunological phenotypes. V-gene and J-gene trimming of TCR beta chains was associated with a missense DCLRE1C variant in a later genetic analysis, and the association was replicated in an independent cohort. Because HLA typing was missing for some donors at each locus, association tests included only the typed subset. A further reported finding was that TCR beta sequences accurately predicted the HLA-A and HLA-B alleles for most subjects in the first cohort. The only immune exposure information available for the cohort was CMV serostatus. In a later genetic analysis, fewer N-insertions in productive TCRs were reported among donors in an Asian-associated ancestry cluster than the roughly 700-donor mean. Because counts were too low, approximately 18 rarely observed V segments, including chromosome 9 orphons, were excluded from the earlier analysis of several hundred of the donors. In vitro tests confirmed that three of the cytomegalovirus-associated TCR beta chains recognize cytomegalovirus antigens. In a later analysis, the rate of TCR association differed among HLA loci, with DRB1 alleles having the most associated TCRs and HLA-C alleles having the fewest. The sequencing pipeline was judged likely to have produced a cluster of highly shared sequence variants as a technical artifact. A total of around 150 TCR beta chains were listed by the study as associated with cytomegalovirus. Assigning TCR associations to individual alleles was difficult when HLA alleles, especially DR and DQ, strongly co-occurred. In a later analysis, HLA-associated TCR beta chains showed more clonal expansion and lower generation probabilities than non-associated chains that were equally common. This cohort had only TCR beta chains sequenced, and the lack of alpha or paired-chain data limited which features could be detected. Most CMV-associated TCR beta chains appeared to be HLA-restricted in a later analysis, and the HLA associations seemed to be driven largely by CMV exposure. Presence/absence analyses assumed roughly uniform sequencing depth across donors, an assumption that may not hold. Correlated functional status among segregating V segments might reflect linkage disequilibrium, but an unknown experimental factor could not be ruled out.

Sequenced sample: PBMCs. This sequence uses TRBV5-1 and TRBJ2-2, with TRBD1 perhaps the D gene, on 5 matching bases. The sequence derives from a male donor in good health and CMV-seronegative. The base sequence is TGCGCCAGCAGCACGTTTAGGAGACAGTCGAACACCGGGGAGCTGTTTTTT. Translated, this is CASSTFRRQSNTGELFF.